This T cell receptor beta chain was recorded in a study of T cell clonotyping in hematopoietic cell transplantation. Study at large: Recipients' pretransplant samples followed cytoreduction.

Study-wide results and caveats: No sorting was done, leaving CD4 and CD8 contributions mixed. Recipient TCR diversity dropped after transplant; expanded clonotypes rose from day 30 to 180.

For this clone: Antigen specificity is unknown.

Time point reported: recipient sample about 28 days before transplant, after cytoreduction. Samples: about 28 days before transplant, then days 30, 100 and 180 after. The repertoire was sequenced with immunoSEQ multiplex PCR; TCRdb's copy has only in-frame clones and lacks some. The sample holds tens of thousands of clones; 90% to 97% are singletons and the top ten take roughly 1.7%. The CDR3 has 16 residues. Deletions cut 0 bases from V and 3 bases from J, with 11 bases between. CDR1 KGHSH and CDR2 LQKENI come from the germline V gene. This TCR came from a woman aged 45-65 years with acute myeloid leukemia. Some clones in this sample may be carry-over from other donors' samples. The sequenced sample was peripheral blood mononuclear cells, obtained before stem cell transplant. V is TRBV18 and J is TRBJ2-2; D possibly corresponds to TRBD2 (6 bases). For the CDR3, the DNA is TGTGCCAGCTCACCACCAGGACTATCCGACACCGGGGAGCTGTTTTTT. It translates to CASSPPGLSDTGELFF.